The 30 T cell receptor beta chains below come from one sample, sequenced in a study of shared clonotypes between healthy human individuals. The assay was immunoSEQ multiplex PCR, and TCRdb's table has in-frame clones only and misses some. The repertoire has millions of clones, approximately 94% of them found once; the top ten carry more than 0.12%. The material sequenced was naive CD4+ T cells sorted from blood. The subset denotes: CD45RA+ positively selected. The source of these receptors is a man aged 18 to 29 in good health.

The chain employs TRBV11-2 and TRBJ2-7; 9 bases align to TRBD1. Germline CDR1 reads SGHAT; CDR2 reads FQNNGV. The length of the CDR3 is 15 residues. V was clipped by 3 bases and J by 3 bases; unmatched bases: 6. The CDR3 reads CASSFTDRGNYEQYF. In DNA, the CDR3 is TGTGCCAGCAGCTTCACGGACAGGGGAAACTACGAGCAGTACTTC.

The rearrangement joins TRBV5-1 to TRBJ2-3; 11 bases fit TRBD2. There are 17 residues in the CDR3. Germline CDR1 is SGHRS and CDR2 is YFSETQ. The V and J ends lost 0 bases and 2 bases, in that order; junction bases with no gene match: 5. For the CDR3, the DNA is TGCGCCAGCAGCTTGGGGACTAGCGGGTTGCCCACAGATACGCAGTATTTT. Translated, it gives CASSLGTSGLPTDTQYF.

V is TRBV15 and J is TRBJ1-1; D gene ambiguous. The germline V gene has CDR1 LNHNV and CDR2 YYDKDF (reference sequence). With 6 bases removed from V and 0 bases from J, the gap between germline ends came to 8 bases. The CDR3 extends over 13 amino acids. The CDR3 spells CATRRTLNTEAFF. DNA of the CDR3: TGTGCCACCAGACGCACACTGAACACTGAAGCTTTCTTT.

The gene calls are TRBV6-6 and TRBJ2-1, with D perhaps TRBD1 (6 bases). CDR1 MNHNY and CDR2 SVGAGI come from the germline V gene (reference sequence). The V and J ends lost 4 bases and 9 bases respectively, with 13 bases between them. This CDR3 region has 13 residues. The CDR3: CASSSRQVPEQFF. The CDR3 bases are TGTGCCAGCAGTTCGAGACAGGTCCCTGAGCAGTTCTTC.

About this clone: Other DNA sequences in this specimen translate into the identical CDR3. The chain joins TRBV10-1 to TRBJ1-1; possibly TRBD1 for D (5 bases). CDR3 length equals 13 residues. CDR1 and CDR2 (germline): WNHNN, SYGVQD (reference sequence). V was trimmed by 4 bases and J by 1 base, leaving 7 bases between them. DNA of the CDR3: TGCGCCAGCAGTGGACAGCCGAACACTGAAGCTTTCTTT. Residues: CASSGQPNTEAFF.

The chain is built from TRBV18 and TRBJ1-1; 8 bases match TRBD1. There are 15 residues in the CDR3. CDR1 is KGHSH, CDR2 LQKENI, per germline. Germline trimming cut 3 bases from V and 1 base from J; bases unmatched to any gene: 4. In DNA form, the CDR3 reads TGTGCCAGCTCACCTACCGGGACAGGGAACACTGAAGCTTTCTTT. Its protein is CASSPTGTGNTEAFF.

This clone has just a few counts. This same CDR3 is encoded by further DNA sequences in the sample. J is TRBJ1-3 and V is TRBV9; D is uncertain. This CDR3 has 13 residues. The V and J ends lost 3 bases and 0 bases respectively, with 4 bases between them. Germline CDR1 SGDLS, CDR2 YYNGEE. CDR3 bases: TGTGCCAGCAGCGCGACCTCTGGAAACACCATATATTTT. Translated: CASSATSGNTIYF.

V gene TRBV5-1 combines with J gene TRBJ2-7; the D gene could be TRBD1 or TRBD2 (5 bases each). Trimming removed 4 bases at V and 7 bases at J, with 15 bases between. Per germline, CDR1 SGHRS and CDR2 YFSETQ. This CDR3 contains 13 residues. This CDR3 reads CASSPGTGREQYF. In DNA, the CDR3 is TGCGCCAGCAGCCCTGGGACGGGCAGAGAGCAGTACTTC.

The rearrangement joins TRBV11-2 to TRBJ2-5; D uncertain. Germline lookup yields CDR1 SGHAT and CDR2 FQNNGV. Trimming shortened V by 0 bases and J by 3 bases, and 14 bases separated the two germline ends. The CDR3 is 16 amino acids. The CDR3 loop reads CASSLDSRSGEETQYF. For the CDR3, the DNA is TGTGCCAGCAGCTTAGATTCCAGGTCCGGTGAAGAGACCCAGTACTTC.

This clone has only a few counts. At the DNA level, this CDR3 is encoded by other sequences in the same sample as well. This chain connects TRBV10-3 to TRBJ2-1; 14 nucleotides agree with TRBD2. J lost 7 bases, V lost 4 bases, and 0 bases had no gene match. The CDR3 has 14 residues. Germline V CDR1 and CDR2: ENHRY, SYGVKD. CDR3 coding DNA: TGTGCCATCAGTGGGACTAGCGGGGGGAATGAGCAGTTCTTC. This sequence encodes CAISGTSGGNEQFF.

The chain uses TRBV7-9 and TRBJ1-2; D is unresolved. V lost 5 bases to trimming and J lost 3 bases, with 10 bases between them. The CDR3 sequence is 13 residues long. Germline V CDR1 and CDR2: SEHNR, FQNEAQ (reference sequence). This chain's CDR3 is CASSPHVDYGYTF. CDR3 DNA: TGTGCCAGCAGCCCTCATGTAGACTATGGCTACACCTTC.

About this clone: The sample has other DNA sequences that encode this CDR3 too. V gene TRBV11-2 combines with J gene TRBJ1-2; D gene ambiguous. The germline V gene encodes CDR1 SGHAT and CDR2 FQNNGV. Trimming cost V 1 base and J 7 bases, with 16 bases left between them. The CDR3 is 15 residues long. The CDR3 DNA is TGTGCCAGCAGCTTAGCTATCAGCAGGAGCCCTGGCTACACCTTC. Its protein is CASSLAISRSPGYTF. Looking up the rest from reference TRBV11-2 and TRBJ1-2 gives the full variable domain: EAGVAQSPRYKIIEKRQSVAFWCNPISGHATLYWYQQILGQGPKLLIQFQNNGVVDDSQLPKDRFSAERLKGVDSTLKIQPAKLEDSAVYLCASSLAISRSPGYTFGSGTRLTVV.

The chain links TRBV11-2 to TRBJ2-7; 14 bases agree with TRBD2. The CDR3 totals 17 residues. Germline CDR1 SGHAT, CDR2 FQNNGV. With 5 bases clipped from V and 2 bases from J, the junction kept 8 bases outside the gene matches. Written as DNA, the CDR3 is TGTGCCAGCAGCCCCCAGCCGGGACTAGCGGGGGCCTACGAGCAGTACTTC. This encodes CASSPQPGLAGAYEQYF. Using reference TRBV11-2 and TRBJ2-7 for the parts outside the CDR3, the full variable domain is EAGVAQSPRYKIIEKRQSVAFWCNPISGHATLYWYQQILGQGPKLLIQFQNNGVVDDSQLPKDRFSAERLKGVDSTLKIQPAKLEDSAVYLCASSPQPGLAGAYEQYFGPGTRLTVT.

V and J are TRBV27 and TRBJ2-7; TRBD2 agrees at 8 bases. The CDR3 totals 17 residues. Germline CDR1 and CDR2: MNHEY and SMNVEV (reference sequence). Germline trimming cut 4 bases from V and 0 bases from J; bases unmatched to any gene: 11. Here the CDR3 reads CASSSSPPGTSSYEQYF. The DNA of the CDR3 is TGTGCCAGCAGTTCCTCTCCCCCCGGGACTAGCTCCTACGAGCAGTACTTC.

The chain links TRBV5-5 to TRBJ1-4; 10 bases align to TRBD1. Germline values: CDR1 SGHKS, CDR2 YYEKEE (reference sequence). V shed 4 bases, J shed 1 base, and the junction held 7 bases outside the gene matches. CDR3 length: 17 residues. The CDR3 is CASSPGQGKGTNEKLFF. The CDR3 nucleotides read TGTGCCAGCAGCCCGGGACAGGGGAAGGGAACTAATGAAAAACTGTTTTTT.

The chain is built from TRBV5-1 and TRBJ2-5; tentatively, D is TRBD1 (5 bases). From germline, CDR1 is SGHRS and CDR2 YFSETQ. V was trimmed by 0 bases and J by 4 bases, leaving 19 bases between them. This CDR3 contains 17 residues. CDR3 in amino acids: CASSLEGFGSQGETQYF. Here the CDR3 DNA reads TGCGCCAGCAGCTTGGAAGGCTTCGGCTCGCAGGGAGAGACCCAGTACTTC. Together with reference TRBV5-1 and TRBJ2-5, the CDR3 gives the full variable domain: KAGVTQTPRYLIKTRGQQVTLSCSPISGHRSVSWYQQTPGQGLQFLFEYFSETQRNKGNFPGRFSGRQFSNSRSEMNVSTLELGDSALYLCASSLEGFGSQGETQYFGPGTRLLVL.

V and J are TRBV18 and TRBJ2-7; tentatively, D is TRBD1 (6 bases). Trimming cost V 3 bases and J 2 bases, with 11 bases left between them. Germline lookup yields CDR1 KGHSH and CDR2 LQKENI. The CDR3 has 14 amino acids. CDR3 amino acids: CASSPEQGAYEQYF. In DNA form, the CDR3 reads TGTGCCAGCTCACCCGAACAGGGTGCCTACGAGCAGTACTTC.

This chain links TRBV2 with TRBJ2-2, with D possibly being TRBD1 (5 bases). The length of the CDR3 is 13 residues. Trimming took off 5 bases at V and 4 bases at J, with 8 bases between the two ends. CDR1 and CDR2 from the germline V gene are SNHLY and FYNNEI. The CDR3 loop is CASSPGSTGELFF. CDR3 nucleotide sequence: TGTGCCAGCAGTCCAGGGTCCACCGGGGAGCTGTTTTTT.

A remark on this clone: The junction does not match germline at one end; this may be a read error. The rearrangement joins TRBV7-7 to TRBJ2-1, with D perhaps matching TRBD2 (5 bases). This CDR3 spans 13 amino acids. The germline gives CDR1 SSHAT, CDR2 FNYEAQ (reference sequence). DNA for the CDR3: TGTGCTAGCAGCGCGGGCTTAATTTATGAGCAGTTCTTC. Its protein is CASSAGLIYEQFF.

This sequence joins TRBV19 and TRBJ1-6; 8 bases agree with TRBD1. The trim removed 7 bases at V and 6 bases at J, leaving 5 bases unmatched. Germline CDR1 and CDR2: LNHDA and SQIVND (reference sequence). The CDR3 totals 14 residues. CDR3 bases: TGTGCCAGTAAACTCCAGGGGGCTAATTCACCCCTCCACTTT. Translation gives CASKLQGANSPLHF.

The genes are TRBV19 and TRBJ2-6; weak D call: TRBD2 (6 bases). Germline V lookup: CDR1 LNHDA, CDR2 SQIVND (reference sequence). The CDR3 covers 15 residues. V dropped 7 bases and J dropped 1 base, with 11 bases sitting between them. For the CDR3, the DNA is TGTGCCAGTACTTATGGAGGGTCTGGGGCCAACGTCCTGACTTTC. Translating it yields CASTYGGSGANVLTF.

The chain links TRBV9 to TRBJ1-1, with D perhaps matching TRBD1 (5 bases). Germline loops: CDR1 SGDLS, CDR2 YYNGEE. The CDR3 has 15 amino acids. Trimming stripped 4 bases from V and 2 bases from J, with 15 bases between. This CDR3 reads CASSLRGGANTEAFF. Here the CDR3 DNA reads TGTGCCAGCAGCCTCCGTGGAGGGGCTAACACTGAAGCTTTCTTT.

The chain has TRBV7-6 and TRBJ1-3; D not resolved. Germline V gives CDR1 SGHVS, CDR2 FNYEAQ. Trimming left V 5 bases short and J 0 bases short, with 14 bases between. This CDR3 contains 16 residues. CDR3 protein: CASSRTPSFSGNTIYF. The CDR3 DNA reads TGTGCCAGCAGCCGAACTCCAAGTTTCTCTGGAAACACCATATATTTT.

The CDR3 loop reads CASSAWAYRENIQYF. Written as DNA, the CDR3 is TGTGCCAGCAGTGCATGGGCCTACAGGGAAAACATTCAGTACTTC. The chain uses TRBV6-1 and TRBJ2-4; D perhaps matches TRBD1 (6 bases). The CDR3 spans 15 residues. Germline V gene sequence: CDR1 MNHNS, CDR2 SASEGT. V was shortened by 4 bases and J by 5 bases, with 15 bases between the two germline ends.

This CDR3 reads CASSEAQGWREKLFF. CDR3 coding DNA: TGTGCCAGCAGTGAAGCACAGGGTTGGCGTGAAAAACTGTTTTTT. The rearrangement joins TRBV2 to TRBJ1-4; TRBD1 is a possible D gene (6 bases). Looked up from germline, CDR1 is SNHLY and CDR2 is FYNNEI. The CDR3 extends over 15 amino acids. V was shortened by 0 bases and J by 7 bases, with 12 bases between the two germline ends.

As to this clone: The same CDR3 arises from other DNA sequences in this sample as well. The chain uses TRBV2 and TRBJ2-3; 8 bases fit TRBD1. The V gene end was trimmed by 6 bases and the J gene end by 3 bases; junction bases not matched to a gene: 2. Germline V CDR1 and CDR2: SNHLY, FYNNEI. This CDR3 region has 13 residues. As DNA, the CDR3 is TGTGCCAGCAGAGGACAGGGAACAGATACGCAGTATTTT. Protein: CASRGQGTDTQYF. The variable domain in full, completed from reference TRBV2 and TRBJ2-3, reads EPEVTQTPSHQVTQMGQEVILRCVPISNHLYFYWYRQILGQKVEFLVSFYNNEISEKSEIFDDQFSVERPDGSNFTLKIRSTKLEDSAMYFCASRGQGTDTQYFGPGTRLTVL.

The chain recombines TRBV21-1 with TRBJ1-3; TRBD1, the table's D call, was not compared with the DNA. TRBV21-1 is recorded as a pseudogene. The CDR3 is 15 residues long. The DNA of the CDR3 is TGTGCCAGCAGCGAACAGGCACTCTCTGGAAACACCATATATTTT. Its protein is CASSEQALSGNTIYF.

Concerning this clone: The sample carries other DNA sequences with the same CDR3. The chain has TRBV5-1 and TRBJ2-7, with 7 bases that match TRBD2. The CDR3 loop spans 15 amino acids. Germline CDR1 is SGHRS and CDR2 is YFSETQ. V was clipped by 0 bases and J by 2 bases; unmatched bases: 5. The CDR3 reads CASSLEAGATYEQYF. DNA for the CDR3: TGCGCCAGCAGCTTGGAGGCGGGAGCGACCTACGAGCAGTACTTC.

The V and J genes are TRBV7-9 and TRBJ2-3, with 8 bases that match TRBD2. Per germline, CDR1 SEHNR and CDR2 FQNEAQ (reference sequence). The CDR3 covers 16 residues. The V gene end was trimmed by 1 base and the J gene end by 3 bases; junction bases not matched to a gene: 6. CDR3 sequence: CASSLVVLAGTDTQYF. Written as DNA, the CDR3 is TGTGCCAGCAGCTTAGTAGTGTTAGCGGGAACAGATACGCAGTATTTT.

CDR3 coding DNA: TGTGCCAGCAGGGTTAGGGGACTAGCGGGAGTAAATGAGCAGTTCTTC. This sequence encodes CASRVRGLAGVNEQFF. The chain uses TRBV27 and TRBJ2-1; 14 bases are shared with TRBD2. The V gene's germline CDR1 is MNHEY and CDR2 SMNVEV (reference sequence). The V and J ends lost 6 bases and 7 bases, in that order; junction bases with no gene match: 8. The CDR3 contains 16 residues.